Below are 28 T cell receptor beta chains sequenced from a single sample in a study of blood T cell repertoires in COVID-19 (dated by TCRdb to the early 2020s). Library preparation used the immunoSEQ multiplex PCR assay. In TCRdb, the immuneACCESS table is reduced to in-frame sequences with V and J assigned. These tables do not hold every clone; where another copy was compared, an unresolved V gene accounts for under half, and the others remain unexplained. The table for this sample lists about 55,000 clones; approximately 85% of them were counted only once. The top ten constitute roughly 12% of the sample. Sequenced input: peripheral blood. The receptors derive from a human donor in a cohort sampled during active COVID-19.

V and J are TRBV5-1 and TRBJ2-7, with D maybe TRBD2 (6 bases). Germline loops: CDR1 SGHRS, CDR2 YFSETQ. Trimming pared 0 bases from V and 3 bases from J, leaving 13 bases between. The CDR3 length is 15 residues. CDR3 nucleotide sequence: TGCGCCAGCAGCTTGGGGCTAGCGACAGTCTACGAGCAGTACTTC. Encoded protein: CASSLGLATVYEQYF.

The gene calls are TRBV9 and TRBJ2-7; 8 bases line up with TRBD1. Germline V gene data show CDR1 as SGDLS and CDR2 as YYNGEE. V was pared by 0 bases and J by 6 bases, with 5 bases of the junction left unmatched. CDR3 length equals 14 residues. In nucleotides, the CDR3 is TGTGCCAGCAGCGTAGAGGACAGGGTCTCCGAGCAGTACTTC. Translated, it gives CASSVEDRVSEQYF.

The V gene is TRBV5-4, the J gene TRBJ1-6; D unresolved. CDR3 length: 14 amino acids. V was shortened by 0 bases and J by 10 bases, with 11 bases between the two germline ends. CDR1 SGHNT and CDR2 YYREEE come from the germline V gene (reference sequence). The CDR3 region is CASSLGIGESPLHF. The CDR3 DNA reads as TGTGCCAGCAGCTTGGGGATCGGGGAATCACCCCTCCACTTT.

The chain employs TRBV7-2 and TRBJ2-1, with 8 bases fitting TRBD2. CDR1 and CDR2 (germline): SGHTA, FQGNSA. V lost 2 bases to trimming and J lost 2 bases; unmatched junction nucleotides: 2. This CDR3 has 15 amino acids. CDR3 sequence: CASSLSSGTYNEQFF. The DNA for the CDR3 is TGTGCCAGCAGCTTAAGTAGCGGGACCTACAATGAGCAGTTCTTC.

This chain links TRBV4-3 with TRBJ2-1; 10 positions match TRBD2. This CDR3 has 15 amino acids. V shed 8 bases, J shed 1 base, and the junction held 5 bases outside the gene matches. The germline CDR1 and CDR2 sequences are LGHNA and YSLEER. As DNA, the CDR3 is TGCGCCAGCTCAACTAGCGGGGCTTCCTACAATGAGCAGTTCTTC. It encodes CASSTSGASYNEQFF.

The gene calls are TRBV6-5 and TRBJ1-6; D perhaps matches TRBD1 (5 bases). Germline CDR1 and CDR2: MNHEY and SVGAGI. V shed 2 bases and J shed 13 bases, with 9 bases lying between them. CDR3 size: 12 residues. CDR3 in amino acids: CASSYPGWPLHF. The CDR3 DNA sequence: TGTGCCAGCAGTTACCCAGGGTGGCCCCTCCACTTT.

CDR3 sequence: CASSLSRDRGYRGQFF. CDR3 coding DNA: TGTGCCAGTAGTTTAAGCCGGGACAGGGGTTACAGGGGGCAGTTCTTC. J is TRBJ2-1 and V is TRBV19; 10 bases are shared with TRBD1. Losses at the gene ends were 5 bases for V and 12 bases for J; bases not matched to a gene: 16. Germline lookup yields CDR1 LNHDA and CDR2 SQIVND (reference sequence). This CDR3 has 16 residues. Based on the CDR3 plus reference TRBV19 and TRBJ2-1, the full variable domain is DGGITQSPKYLFRKEGQNVTLSCEQNLNHDAMYWYRQDPGQGLRLIYYSQIVNDFQKGDIAEGYSVSREKKESFPLTVTSAQKNPTAFYLCASSLSRDRGYRGQFFGPGTRLTVL.

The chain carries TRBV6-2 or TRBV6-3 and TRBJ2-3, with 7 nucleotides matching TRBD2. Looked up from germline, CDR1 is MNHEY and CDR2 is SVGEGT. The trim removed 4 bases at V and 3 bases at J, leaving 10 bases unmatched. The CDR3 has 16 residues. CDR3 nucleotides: TGTGCCAGCAGTTGGTCTTCTCTAGCGGAGACAGATACGCAGTATTTT. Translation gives CASSWSSLAETDTQYF.

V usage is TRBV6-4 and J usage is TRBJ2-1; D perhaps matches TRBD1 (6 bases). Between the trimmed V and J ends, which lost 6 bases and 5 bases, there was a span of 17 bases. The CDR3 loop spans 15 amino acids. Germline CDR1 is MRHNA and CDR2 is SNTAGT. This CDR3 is CASSPVGAGHNEQFF. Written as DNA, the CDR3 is TGTGCCAGCAGCCCGGTGGGGGCAGGGCACAATGAGCAGTTCTTC.

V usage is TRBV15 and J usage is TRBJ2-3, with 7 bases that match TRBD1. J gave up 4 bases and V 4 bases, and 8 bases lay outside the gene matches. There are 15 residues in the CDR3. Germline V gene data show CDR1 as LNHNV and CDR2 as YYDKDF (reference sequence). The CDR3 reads CATSTPTGSADTQYF. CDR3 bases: TGTGCCACCAGCACCCCGACAGGGTCGGCAGATACGCAGTATTTT.

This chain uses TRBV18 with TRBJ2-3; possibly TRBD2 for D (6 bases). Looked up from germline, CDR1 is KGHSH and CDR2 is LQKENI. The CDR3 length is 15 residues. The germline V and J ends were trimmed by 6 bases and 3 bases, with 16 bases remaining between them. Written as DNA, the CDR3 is TGTGCCAGCTCGACCCAGAGCGGGCTGACAGATACGCAGTATTTT. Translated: CASSTQSGLTDTQYF.

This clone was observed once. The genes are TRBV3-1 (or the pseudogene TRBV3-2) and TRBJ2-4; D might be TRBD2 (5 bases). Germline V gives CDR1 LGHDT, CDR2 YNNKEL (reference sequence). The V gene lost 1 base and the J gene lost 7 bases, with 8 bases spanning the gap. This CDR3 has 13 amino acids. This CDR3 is CASSQVTGNIQYF. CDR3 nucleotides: TGTGCCAGCAGCCAAGTTACGGGGAACATTCAGTACTTC.

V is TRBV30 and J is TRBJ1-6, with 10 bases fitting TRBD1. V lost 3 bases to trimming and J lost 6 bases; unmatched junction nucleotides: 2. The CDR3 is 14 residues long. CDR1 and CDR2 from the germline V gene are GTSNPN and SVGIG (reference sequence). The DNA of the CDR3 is TGTGCCTGGAGCAGGGACAGGGGTAATTCACCCCTCCACTTT. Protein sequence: CAWSRDRGNSPLHF.

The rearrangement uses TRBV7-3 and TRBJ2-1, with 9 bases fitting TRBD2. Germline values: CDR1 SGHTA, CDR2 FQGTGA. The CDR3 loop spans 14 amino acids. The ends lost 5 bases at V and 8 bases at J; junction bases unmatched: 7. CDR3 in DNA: TGTGCCAGCAGCCGGCTAGCGGGATGGGATGAGCAGTTCTTC. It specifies CASSRLAGWDEQFF.

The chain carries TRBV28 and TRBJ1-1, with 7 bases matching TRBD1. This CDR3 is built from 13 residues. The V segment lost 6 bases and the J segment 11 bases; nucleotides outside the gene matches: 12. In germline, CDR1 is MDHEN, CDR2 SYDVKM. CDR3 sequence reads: CASSQGHLRGAFF. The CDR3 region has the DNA TGTGCCAGCAGCCAGGGACATCTCAGGGGGGCTTTCTTT.

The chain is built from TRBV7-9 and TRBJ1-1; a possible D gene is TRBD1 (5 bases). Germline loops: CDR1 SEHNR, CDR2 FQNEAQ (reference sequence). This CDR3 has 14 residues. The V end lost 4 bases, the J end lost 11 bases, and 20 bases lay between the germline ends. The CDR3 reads CASSSGGTYVMAFF. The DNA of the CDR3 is TGTGCCAGCAGCTCCGGCGGGACTTACGTCATGGCTTTCTTT.

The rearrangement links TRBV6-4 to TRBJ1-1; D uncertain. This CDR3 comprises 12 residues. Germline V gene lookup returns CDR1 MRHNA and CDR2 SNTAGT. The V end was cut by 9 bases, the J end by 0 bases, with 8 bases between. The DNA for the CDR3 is TGTGCCAGGGACGGGATGAACACTGAAGCTTTCTTT. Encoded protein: CARDGMNTEAFF.

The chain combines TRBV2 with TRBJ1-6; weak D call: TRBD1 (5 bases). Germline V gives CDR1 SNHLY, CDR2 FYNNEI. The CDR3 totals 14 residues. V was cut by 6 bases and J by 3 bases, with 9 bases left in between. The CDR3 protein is CASRAGNYNSPLHF. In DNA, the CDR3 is TGTGCCAGCAGGGCAGGGAACTATAATTCACCCCTCCACTTT. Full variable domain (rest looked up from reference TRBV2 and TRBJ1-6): EPEVTQTPSHQVTQMGQEVILRCVPISNHLYFYWYRQILGQKVEFLVSFYNNEISEKSEIFDDQFSVERPDGSNFTLKIRSTKLEDSAMYFCASRAGNYNSPLHFGNGTRLTVT.

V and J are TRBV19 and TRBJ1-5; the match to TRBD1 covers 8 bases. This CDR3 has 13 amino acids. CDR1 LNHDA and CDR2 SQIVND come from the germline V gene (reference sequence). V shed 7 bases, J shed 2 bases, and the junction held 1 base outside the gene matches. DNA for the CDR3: TGTGCCAGTATGGACAGGGGCAATCAGCCCCAGCATTTT. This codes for CASMDRGNQPQHF.

The CDR3 sequence is CASSVGGSGANVLTF. CDR3 in DNA: TGTGCCAGCAGCGTAGGCGGCTCTGGGGCCAACGTCCTGACTTTC. The rearrangement uses TRBV9 and TRBJ2-6; D remains unclear. This CDR3 has 15 amino acids. V lost 0 bases to trimming and J lost 0 bases, with 4 bases between them. The germline CDR1 and CDR2 sequences are SGDLS and YYNGEE.

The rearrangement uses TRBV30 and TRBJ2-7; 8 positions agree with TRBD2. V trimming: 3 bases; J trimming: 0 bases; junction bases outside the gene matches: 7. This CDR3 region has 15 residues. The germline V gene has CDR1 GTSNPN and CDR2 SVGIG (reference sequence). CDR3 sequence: CAWSPLAGSSYEQYF. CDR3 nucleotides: TGTGCCTGGAGCCCGCTAGCGGGTAGCTCCTACGAGCAGTACTTC.

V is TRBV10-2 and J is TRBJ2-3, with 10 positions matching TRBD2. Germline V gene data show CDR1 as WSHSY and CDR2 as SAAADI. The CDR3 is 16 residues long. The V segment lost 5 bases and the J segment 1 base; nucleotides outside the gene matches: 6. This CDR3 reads CASSTLAGVGTDTQYF. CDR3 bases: TGCGCCAGCAGTACTCTAGCGGGAGTTGGCACAGATACGCAGTATTTT.

The CDR3 DNA reads as TGTGCCAGCAGCTTGGCCGGGGCCAACGTCCTGACTTTC. Translating it yields CASSLAGANVLTF. The V call is TRBV7-2, the J call TRBJ2-6, with no clear D. This CDR3 contains 13 residues. Deletions cut 3 bases from V and 4 bases from J, with 4 bases between. Germline-derived CDR1 and CDR2 are SGHTA and FQGNSA.

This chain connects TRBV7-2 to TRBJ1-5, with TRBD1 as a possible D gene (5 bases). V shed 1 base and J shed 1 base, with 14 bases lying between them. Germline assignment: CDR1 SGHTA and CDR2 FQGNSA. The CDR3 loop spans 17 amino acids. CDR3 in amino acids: CASSLEARGLSNQPQHF. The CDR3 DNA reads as TGTGCCAGCAGCTTAGAAGCTCGGGGGTTGAGCAATCAGCCCCAGCATTTT.

CDR3 sequence: CASSRTLGQGYGYTF. CDR3 nucleotides: TGTGCCAGCAGCCGGACCTTGGGACAGGGCTATGGCTACACCTTC. The chain carries TRBV5-6 and TRBJ1-2, with 9 bases that match TRBD1. Germline CDR1 reads SGHDT; CDR2 reads YYEEEE. The CDR3 runs to 15 residues. V gave up 4 bases and J gave up 4 bases; unmatched junction bases: 8.

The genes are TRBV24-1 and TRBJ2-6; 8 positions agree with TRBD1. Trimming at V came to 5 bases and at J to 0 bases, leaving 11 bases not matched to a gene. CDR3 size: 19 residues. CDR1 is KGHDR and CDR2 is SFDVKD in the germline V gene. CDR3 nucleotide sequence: TGTGCCACCAGTGGCCGTTCCGGGACAGGAAGCTCTGGGGCCAACGTCCTGACTTTC. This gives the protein CATSGRSGTGSSGANVLTF.

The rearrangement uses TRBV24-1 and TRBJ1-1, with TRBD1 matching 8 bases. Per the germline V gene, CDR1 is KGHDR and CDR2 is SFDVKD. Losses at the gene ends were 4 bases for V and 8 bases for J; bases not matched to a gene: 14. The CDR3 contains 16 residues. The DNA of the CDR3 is TGTGCCACCAGTGACGGGAGGACAGGGAGGGCTGAGGAAGCTTTCTTT. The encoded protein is CATSDGRTGRAEEAFF.

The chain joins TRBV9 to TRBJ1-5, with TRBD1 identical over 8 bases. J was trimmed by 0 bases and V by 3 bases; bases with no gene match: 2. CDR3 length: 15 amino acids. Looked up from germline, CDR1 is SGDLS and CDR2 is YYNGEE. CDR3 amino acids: CASSGQGNSNQPQHF. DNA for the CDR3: TGTGCCAGCAGCGGACAGGGGAATAGCAATCAGCCCCAGCATTTT. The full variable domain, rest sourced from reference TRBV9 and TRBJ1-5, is DSGVTQTPKHLITATGQRVTLRCSPRSGDLSVYWYQQSLDQGLQFLIQYYNGEERAKGNILERFSAQQFPDLHSELNLSSLELGDSALYFCASSGQGNSNQPQHFGDGTRLSIL.